The clone carrying this TCR beta chain has at least ten counts. Per the germline V gene, CDR1 is ENHRY and CDR2 is SYGVKD. This CDR3 is built from 15 residues. J was trimmed by 5 bases and V by 6 bases; bases with no gene match: 9. From roughly 390 ng of RNA, a library with molecular barcoded alpha/delta and beta/gamma adaptors was made. TCRdb reanalysed the reads using MiXCR and keeps one entry per CDR3 protein. The sample gives over 50,000 distinct CDR3 sequences, roughly a fifth of which show up once; more than 13% is in the top ten. This record comes from a study of read filtering for tumor transcriptome and immune sequencing.

The sample was a population of CD138-negative cells sorted from bone marrow. This receptor was obtained from a donor over 35 with multiple myeloma. This chain links TRBV10-3 with TRBJ2-1, with 8 positions matching TRBD2. The CDR3 sequence: CAIRIAGTQNNEQFF. The CDR3 nucleotides are TGTGCCATCAGAATAGCGGGAACACAAAACAATGAGCAGTTCTTC.